What follows is one T cell receptor (beta chain) and its context. There are 16 residues in the CDR3. Trimming at V came to 7 bases and at J to 1 base, leaving 7 bases not matched to a gene. CDR1 MDHEN and CDR2 SYDVKM come from the germline V gene. Original handling: From reference gene primer amplification, estimates of nucleated cell counts were derived. Only in-frame clones appear in the TCRdb table, and some are missing; sequencing was by immunoSEQ multiplex PCR. That table supplies the V and J calls and clone size; D and trimming were determined from the DNA. The sample comprises hundreds of thousands of clones, approximately 83% of which are singletons, and about 9.6% rests with the top ten. This specimen comes from a study of blood T cell repertoires in COVID-19. The wider study: Spain, Italy and the United States supplied samples that represented acute and convalescent COVID-19. PBMCs, B-cell-depleted T cells, or T cells provided the cDNA or gDNA that made up the material.

What was sequenced was peripheral blood. This chain uses TRBV28 with TRBJ2-7; TRBD2 matches 13 bases. The sequence derives from a man aged 80 or over with acute or convalescent COVID-19. In nucleotides, the CDR3 is TGTGCCAGCACCTCCGGGACTAGCGGGATATCCTACGAGCAGTACTTC. Residues: CASTSGTSGISYEQYF.